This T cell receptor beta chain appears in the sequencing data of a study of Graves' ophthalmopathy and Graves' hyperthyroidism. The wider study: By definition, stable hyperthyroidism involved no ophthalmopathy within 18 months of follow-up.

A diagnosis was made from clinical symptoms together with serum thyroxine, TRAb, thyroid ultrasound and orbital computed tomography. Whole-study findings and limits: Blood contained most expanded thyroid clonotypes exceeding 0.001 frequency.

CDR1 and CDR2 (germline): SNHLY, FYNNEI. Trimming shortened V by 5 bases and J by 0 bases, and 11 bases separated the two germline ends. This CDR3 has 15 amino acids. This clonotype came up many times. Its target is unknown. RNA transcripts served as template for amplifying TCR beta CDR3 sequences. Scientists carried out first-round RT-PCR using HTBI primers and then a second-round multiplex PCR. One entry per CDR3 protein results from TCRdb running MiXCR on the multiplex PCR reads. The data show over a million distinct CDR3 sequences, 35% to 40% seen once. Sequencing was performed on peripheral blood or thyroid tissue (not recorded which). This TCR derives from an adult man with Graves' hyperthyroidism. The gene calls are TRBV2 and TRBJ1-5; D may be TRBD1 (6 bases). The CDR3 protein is CASSRTVDSNQPQHF. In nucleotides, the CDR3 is TGTGCCAGCAGTCGGACAGTAGATAGCAATCAGCCCCAGCATTTT.